The clone carrying this T cell receptor (beta chain) has more than one count but fewer than ten. The record originates from a study of blood T cell repertoires in COVID-19. Per germline, CDR1 SQVTM and CDR2 ANQGSEA. The CDR3 totals 14 residues. Sequenced by immunoSEQ multiplex PCR; TCRdb stores in-frame clones only, minus some. This table has about 120,000 clones, over 75% appearing once. The chain couples TRBV29-1 to TRBJ1-5; D gene ambiguous. This clonotype was obtained from an elderly man with acute or convalescent COVID-19. Sequenced sample: peripheral blood. CDR3 sequence: CSAGEPYSNQPQHF. CDR3 sequence (DNA): TGCAGTGCCGGGGAGCCTTATAGCAATCAGCCCCAGCATTTT.